A selection of T cell receptor beta chains follows, all from one sample in a study of PD-L1 blockade in urothelial cancer. The table came from immunoSEQ multiplex PCR; TCRdb's copy has only in-frame clones and leaves some out. This repertoire shows 50,000 to 60,000 clones, roughly 84% found once; its top ten account for roughly 2.9%. This sample comprised PBMCs, obtained around atezolizumab (anti-PD-L1) treatment. All receptors come from a man aged 45 to 65 with urothelial cancer. Each CDR3 is given with its conserved first and last residue. D genes are given only for firm matches. The size of a clone is reported for some rows only, either as once, few or many, or as a class for expanded clones.

TRBV9	TRBJ2-1	TRBD2	once	TGTGCCAGCAGCGTAGAGATGGGGGCGGGAGGCTACAATGAGCAGTTCTTC	CASSVEMGAGGYNEQFF
TRBV19	TRBJ2-7	.	once	TGTGCCAGTAGACAGGGCTTCGGGTACGAGCAGTACTTC	CASRQGFGYEQYF
TRBV7-2	TRBJ2-1	TRBD2	.	TGTGCCAGCAACCTAGCGGGAGGGTACAATGAGCAGTTCTTC	CASNLAGGYNEQFF
TRBV28	TRBJ1-5	.	.	TGTGCCAGCAGTTTAAATAGCAGGGGTCATCAGCCCCAGCATTTT	CASSLNSRGHQPQHF
TRBV9	TRBJ2-7	TRBD2	.	TGTGCCAGCAGCGTGGGCGGCGGGGGTAGCTACGAGCAGTACTTC	CASSVGGGGSYEQYF
TRBV19	TRBJ2-7	.	.	TGTGCCAGTAGTATATCGGGGAGCTCCTACGAGCAGTACTTC	CASSISGSSYEQYF
TRBV5-8	TRBJ1-1	TRBD1	.	TGTGCCAGCAGCCCCCGGGACAGGGTGACTGAAGCTTTCTTT	CASSPRDRVTEAFF
TRBV6-1	TRBJ1-1	TRBD1	.	TGTGCCAGCAGACCACAGGGGACCACTGAAGCTTTCTTT	CASRPQGTTEAFF
TRBV6-6	TRBJ2-2	.	few	TGTGCCAGCATATCAAGGGGGACCGGGGAGCTGTTTTTT	CASISRGTGELFF
TRBV5-4	TRBJ2-3	TRBD2	once	TGTGCCAGCAGCTTGCATCTACTAGCGGGGAAGGAAGGGGGCACAGATACGCAGTATTTT	CASSLHLLAGKEGGTDTQYF